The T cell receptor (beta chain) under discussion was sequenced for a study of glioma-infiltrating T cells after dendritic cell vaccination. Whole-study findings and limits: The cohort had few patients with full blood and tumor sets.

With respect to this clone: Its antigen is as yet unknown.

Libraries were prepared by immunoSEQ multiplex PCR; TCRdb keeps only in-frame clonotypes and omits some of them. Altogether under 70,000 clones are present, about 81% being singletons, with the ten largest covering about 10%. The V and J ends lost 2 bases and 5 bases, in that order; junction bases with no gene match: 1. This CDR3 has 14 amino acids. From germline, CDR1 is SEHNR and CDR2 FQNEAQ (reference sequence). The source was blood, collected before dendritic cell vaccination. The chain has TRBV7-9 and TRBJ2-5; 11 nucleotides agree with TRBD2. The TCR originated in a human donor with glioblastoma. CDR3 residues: CASSLSSGRETQYF. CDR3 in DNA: TGTGCCAGCAGCTTATCTAGCGGGAGGGAGACCCAGTACTTC.